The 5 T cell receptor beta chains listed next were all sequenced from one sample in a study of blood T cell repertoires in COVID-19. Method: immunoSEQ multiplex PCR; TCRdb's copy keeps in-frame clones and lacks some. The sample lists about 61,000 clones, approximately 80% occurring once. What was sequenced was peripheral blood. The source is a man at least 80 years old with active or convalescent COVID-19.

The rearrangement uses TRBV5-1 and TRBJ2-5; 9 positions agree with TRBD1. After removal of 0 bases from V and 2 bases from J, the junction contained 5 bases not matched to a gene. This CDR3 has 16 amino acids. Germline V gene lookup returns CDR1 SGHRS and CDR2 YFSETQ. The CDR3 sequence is CASSLGQGDMQETQYF. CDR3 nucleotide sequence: TGCGCCAGCAGCTTGGGACAGGGGGATATGCAAGAGACCCAGTACTTC.

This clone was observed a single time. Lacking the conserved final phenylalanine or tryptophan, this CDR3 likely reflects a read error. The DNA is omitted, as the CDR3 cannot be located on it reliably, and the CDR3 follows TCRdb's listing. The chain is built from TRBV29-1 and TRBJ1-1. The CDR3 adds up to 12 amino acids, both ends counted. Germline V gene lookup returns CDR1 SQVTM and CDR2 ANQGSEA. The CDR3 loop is CSVEMSRGGAFL.

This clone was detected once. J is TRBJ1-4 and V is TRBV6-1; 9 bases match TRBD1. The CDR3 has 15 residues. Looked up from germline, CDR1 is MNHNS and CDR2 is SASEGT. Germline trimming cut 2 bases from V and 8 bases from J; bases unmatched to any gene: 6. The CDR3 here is CASSESLGTGEKLFF. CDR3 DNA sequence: TGTGCCAGCAGTGAATCGTTGGGGACAGGGGAAAAACTGTTTTTT.

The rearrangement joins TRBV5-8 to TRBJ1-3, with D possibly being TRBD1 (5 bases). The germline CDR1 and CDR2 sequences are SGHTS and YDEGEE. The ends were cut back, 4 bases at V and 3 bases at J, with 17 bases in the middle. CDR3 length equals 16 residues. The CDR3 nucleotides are TGTGCCAGCAGCCGAACACAGGCTCGACTTGGAAACACCATATATTTT. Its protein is CASSRTQARLGNTIYF.

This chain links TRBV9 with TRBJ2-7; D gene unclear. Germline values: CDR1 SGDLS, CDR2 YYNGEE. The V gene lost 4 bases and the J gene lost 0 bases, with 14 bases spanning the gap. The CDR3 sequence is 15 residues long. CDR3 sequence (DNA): TGTGCCAGCAGCCCCCTGCCGGGTCACTCCTACGAGCAGTACTTC. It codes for CASSPLPGHSYEQYF.